The 23 T cell receptor beta chains presented below share a single source sample, sequenced in a study of post-analysis software for immune sequencing data. Notes on the study in general: The five TRBV segments detected at higher frequency in patients than in controls included TRBV5-6, TRBV5-1 and TRBV20-1.

Their antigens are not known. Presence of unique molecular identifiers characterized the TCR beta cDNA libraries. TCRdb itself ran the PCR reads through MiXCR, one entry per CDR3 protein. The top ten hold 1.5% to 2% of the sample, which has roughly 600,000 distinct CDR3 sequences, roughly 45% seen once. Sequenced: blood. All receptors come from a girl aged 10-17 years with multiple sclerosis.

The chain recombines TRBV13 with TRBJ2-1, with a possible D match to TRBD1 (5 bases). The V gene's germline CDR1 is PRHDT and CDR2 FYEKMQ (reference sequence). This CDR3 is built from 14 residues. Trimming removed 5 bases from V and 6 bases from J, with 14 bases in between. The CDR3 here is CASSPGVRGNEQFF. CDR3 coding DNA: TGTGCCAGCAGCCCAGGAGTAAGGGGCAATGAGCAGTTCTTC.

V usage is TRBV20-1 and J usage is TRBJ2-7; D is unclear. V gave up 0 bases and J gave up 0 bases, with 6 bases separating them. The CDR3 extends over 13 amino acids. Per germline, CDR1 DFQATT and CDR2 SNEGSKA (reference sequence). The CDR3 DNA sequence: TGCAGTGCTAGAGAAGAGGTCTCCTACGAGCAGTACTTC. Protein product: CSAREEVSYEQYF.

The rearrangement joins TRBV4-1 to TRBJ1-2; the D is unclear. V lost 0 bases, J lost 2 bases, and 10 bases lay in between. CDR3 size: 15 residues. Germline V gives CDR1 MGHRA, CDR2 YSYEKL. The CDR3 nucleotides are TGCGCCAGCAGCCAAGATCCATCAGAGAACTATGGCTACACCTTC. It is translated as CASSQDPSENYGYTF.

The V gene is TRBV19, the J gene TRBJ1-1; D possibly corresponds to TRBD1 (6 bases). V was shortened by 9 bases and J by 4 bases, with 9 bases between the two germline ends. The CDR3 runs to 11 residues. CDR1 is LNHDA, CDR2 SQIVND, per germline (reference sequence). The DNA of the CDR3 is TGTGCCAGCGCAGGGGCCACTGAAGCTTTCTTT. This translates into CASAGATEAFF.

CDR3 DNA: TGCAGTTATCGGACAGGGGGAATCCACAATGAGCAGTTCTTC. It encodes CSYRTGGIHNEQFF. This chain joins TRBV29-1 and TRBJ2-1, with TRBD1 matching over 10 bases. The CDR3 has 14 amino acids. The germline V gene encodes CDR1 SQVTM and CDR2 ANQGSEA.

The chain links TRBV29-1 to TRBJ1-2; 8 nucleotides match TRBD1. The CDR3 is 13 residues long. Germline V CDR1 and CDR2: SQVTM, ANQGSEA. V trimming: 6 bases; J trimming: 4 bases; junction bases outside the gene matches: 7. The CDR3 coding sequence is TGCAGCGTATATAGACAGGGGACCTATGGCTACACCTTC. Its translation: CSVYRQGTYGYTF. The full variable domain, its missing parts supplied by reference TRBV29-1 and TRBJ1-2, is SAVISQKPSRDICQRGTSLTIQCQVDSQVTMMFWYRQQPGQSLTLIATANQGSEATYESGFVIDKFPISRPNLTFSTLTVSNMSPEDSSIYLCSVYRQGTYGYTFGSGTRLTVV.

The J gene is TRBJ2-1, the V gene TRBV6-2 or TRBV6-3; D is possibly TRBD1 (6 bases). In germline, CDR1 is MNHEY, CDR2 SVGEGT. V was cut by 8 bases and J by 10 bases, with 12 bases left in between. CDR3 length: 11 residues. CDR3 residues: CASQKGGEQFF. CDR3 in DNA: TGTGCCAGCCAGAAAGGGGGAGAGCAGTTCTTC.

This chain joins TRBV6-6 and TRBJ2-3; D is unclear. The CDR3 contains 16 residues. In germline, CDR1 is MNHNY, CDR2 SVGAGI (reference sequence). With 5 bases removed from V and 2 bases from J, the gap between germline ends came to 17 bases. The DNA for the CDR3 is TGTGCCAGCAGTCTCAACACACTCTCCCTCACAGATACGCAGTATTTT. Encoded protein: CASSLNTLSLTDTQYF.

This clonotype was seen more than once but under ten times. The J gene is TRBJ1-4, the V gene TRBV29-1, with TRBD1 as a possible D gene (5 bases). CDR3 length equals 13 residues. From germline, CDR1 is SQVTM and CDR2 ANQGSEA. V gave up 6 bases and J gave up 3 bases, with 11 bases separating them. The CDR3 protein is CSVRVGSNEKLFF. The CDR3 bases are TGCAGCGTCAGGGTGGGGTCTAATGAAAAACTGTTTTTT. The whole variable domain, remainder taken from reference TRBV29-1 and TRBJ1-4, is SAVISQKPSRDICQRGTSLTIQCQVDSQVTMMFWYRQQPGQSLTLIATANQGSEATYESGFVIDKFPISRPNLTFSTLTVSNMSPEDSSIYLCSVRVGSNEKLFFGSGTQLSVL.

The genes are TRBV4-1 and TRBJ2-7; 7 nucleotides match TRBD2. From germline, CDR1 is MGHRA and CDR2 YSYEKL. This CDR3 comprises 14 residues. Germline trimming cut 4 bases from V and 4 bases from J; bases unmatched to any gene: 7. The CDR3 bases are TGCGCCAGCAGCCCGTCTAGCGGAAGGTACGAGCAGTACTTC. Its protein product is CASSPSSGRYEQYF.

On this clonotype itself: A junction end diverges from the germline sequence, so it may reflect a read error. The rearrangement uses TRBV20-1 and TRBJ1-2; D gene unclear. Germline CDR1 and CDR2: DFQATT and SNEGSKA (reference sequence). CDR3 length equals 17 residues. CDR3 sequence: CGAPNGNSPKANYGYTF. For the CDR3, the DNA is TGCGGTGCCCCAAACGGAAACAGCCCCAAAGCTAACTATGGCTACACCTTC.

To note about this clonotype: Because the CDR3 is missing its conserved closing phenylalanine or tryptophan, this is likely a read error. This chain joins TRBV12-3 or TRBV12-4 and TRBJ2-5; 7 bases are a match to TRBD2. The ends lost 6 bases at V and 5 bases at J; junction bases unmatched: 3. CDR3 length: 12 residues. The CDR3 bases are TGTGCCAGCAGCCTGACTAGCGAGACCCAGTACTTG. This codes for CASSLTSETQYL.

The rearrangement uses TRBV12-3 or TRBV12-4 and TRBJ2-5; D gene unclear. CDR3 length: 13 residues. Trimming left V 5 bases short and J 5 bases short, with 12 bases between. CDR3 sequence reads: CASSRSQAETQYF. CDR3 in DNA: TGTGCCAGCAGTCGCTCCCAGGCTGAGACCCAGTACTTC.

The chain recombines TRBV7-8 with TRBJ2-3; D could derive from TRBD1 or TRBD2 (6 bases each). The CDR3 extends over 18 amino acids. Germline V gene data show CDR1 as SGHVS and CDR2 as FQNEAQ. V dropped 5 bases and J dropped 0 bases, with 21 bases sitting between them. CDR3 protein: CASSRYPTGALSTDTQYF. DNA for the CDR3: TGTGCCAGCAGCCGATATCCTACGGGGGCTCTGAGCACAGATACGCAGTATTTT.

This clonotype was detected a few times. For the CDR3, the DNA is TGTGCCAGCAGTTTAGCGGGGGCTTCCTACGAGCAGTACTTC. Translation: CASSLAGASYEQYF. This rearrangement joins TRBV12-3 or TRBV12-4 to TRBJ2-7, with D maybe TRBD1 (6 bases). This CDR3 is 14 amino acids long. V lost 0 bases and J 1 base, leaving 7 bases between the germline ends.

This clonotype was seen only a few times. V usage is TRBV4-2 and J usage is TRBJ2-1; maybe TRBD2 (6 bases). There are 15 residues in the CDR3. Germline CDR1 LGHNA, CDR2 YNFKEQ. V dropped 0 bases and J dropped 5 bases, with 11 bases sitting between them. For the CDR3, the DNA is TGTGCCAGCAGCCAAGATGGGGGACTTAACAATGAGCAGTTCTTC. Translating it yields CASSQDGGLNNEQFF.

This clonotype was seen many times. This chain connects TRBV6-2 or TRBV6-3 to TRBJ2-7; a possible D gene is TRBD1 (5 bases). V gave up 2 bases and J gave up 5 bases, with 7 bases separating them. Germline CDR1 reads MNHEY; CDR2 reads SVGEGT. The CDR3 covers 12 residues. The DNA for the CDR3 is TGTGCCAGCAGTTACAGGGGCCACGAGCAGTACTTC. Protein sequence: CASSYRGHEQYF.

This clonotype was observed a handful of times. The chain carries TRBV11-2 and TRBJ2-5; 8 positions match TRBD2. The CDR3 has 16 residues. V trimming: 1 base; J trimming: 2 bases; junction bases outside the gene matches: 6. From germline, CDR1 is SGHAT and CDR2 FQNNGV. CDR3 sequence (DNA): TGTGCCAGCAGCTTAGTAGGCGGGGGGCCACAAGAGACCCAGTACTTC. This sequence encodes CASSLVGGGPQETQYF.

This clonotype appeared once. V and J are TRBV7-3 and TRBJ1-1; TRBD1 matches 8 bases. Trimming at V came to 5 bases and at J to 4 bases, leaving 12 bases not matched to a gene. CDR1 is SGHTA, CDR2 FQGTGA, per germline. The CDR3 is 16 residues long. In DNA form, the CDR3 reads TGTGCCAGCAGCCCCAAGGGAAACAGGGGGATCACTGAAGCTTTCTTT. This encodes CASSPKGNRGITEAFF.

This chain joins TRBV29-1 and TRBJ1-2; possibly TRBD1 for D (5 bases). This CDR3 spans 12 amino acids. Germline V lookup: CDR1 SQVTM, CDR2 ANQGSEA. Trimming cost V 1 base and J 6 bases, with 9 bases left between them. The CDR3 region is CSVEGGTDGYTF. CDR3 nucleotides: TGCAGCGTTGAAGGCGGGACGGATGGCTACACCTTC.

This clonotype has a single count. The rearrangement uses TRBV5-1 and TRBJ2-7; 12 bases are shared with TRBD2. Germline V gene sequence: CDR1 SGHRS, CDR2 YFSETQ. The CDR3 contains 16 residues. V lost 0 bases, J lost 1 base, and 2 bases stayed unmatched. CDR3 residues: CASSLDLAGGSYEQYF. For the CDR3, the DNA is TGCGCCAGCAGCTTGGATCTAGCGGGGGGGTCCTACGAGCAGTACTTC.

This clonotype was recorded only once. The V call is TRBV24-1, the J call TRBJ2-3, with unresolved D. The CDR3 has 14 residues. V was cut by 5 bases and J by 3 bases, with 11 bases left in between. CDR1 and CDR2 (germline): KGHDR, SFDVKD. The CDR3 here is CATSVAAGTDTQYF. The CDR3 DNA sequence: TGTGCCACCAGTGTAGCCGCTGGGACAGATACGCAGTATTTT.

This clonotype was picked up a small number of times. The chain carries TRBV10-3 and TRBJ2-7, with D perhaps TRBD1 (6 bases). The assigned J gene may be wrong: the sequence end matches TRBJ2-5 better. The V gene's germline CDR1 is ENHRY and CDR2 SYGVKD. The CDR3 contains 16 residues. The CDR3 reads CAISESSRGGRETQYF. The CDR3 nucleotides read TGTGCCATCAGTGAGTCTTCCAGAGGGGGACGGGAGACCCAGTACTTC.